Described below is a single T cell receptor beta chain sequence and its context. The antigen remains unidentified. The sample comes from a study of response to subunit inactivated influenza vaccine. TCRdb fed the RT-PCR reads into MiXCR, producing one record per CDR3 protein. The data show 650,000 to 800,000 distinct CDR3 sequences, with approximately 15% seen just once and 6.5% to 8.5% held by the top ten. Germline CDR1 DFQATT, CDR2 SNEGSKA (reference sequence). CDR3 length: 18 residues. The trim removed 6 bases at V and 1 base at J, leaving 16 bases unmatched. Study findings and constraints: Few additional T cells are recruited per seasonal influenza vaccination, authors suggested.

V usage is TRBV20-1 and J usage is TRBJ1-2, with TRBD1 matching 11 bases. This receptor was obtained from a man in his fifties who received an inactivated influenza vaccine. Sequenced here: PBMCs from blood, sampled approximately 15 days before vaccination. This CDR3 reads CSAQGGGQGAVGNYGYTF. For the CDR3, the DNA is TGCAGTGCCCAAGGGGGCGGACAGGGGGCGGTTGGTAACTATGGCTACACCTTC.